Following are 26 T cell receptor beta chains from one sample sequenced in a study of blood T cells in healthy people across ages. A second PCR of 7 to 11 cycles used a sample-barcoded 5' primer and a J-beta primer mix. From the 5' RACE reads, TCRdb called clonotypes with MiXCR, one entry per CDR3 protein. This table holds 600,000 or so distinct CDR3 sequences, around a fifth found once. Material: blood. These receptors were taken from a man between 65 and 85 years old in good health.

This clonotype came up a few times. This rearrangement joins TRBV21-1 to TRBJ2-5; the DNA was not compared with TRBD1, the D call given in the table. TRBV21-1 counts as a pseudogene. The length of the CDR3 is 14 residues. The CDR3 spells CASSKVTGEETQYF. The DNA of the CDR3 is TGTGCCAGCAGCAAGGTGACAGGGGAAGAGACCCAGTACTTC.

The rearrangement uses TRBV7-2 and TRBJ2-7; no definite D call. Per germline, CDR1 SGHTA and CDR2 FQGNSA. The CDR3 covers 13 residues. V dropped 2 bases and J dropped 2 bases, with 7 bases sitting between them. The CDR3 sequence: CASSLPVAYEQYF. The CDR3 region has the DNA TGTGCCAGCAGCTTACCGGTGGCCTACGAGCAGTACTTC.

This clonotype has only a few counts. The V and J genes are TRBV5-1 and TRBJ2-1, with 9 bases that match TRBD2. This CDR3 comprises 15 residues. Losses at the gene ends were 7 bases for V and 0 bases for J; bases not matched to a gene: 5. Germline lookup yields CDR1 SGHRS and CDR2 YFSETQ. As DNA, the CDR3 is TGCGCCAGCCAGACTAGCGGAAGCTCCTACAATGAGCAGTTCTTC. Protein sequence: CASQTSGSSYNEQFF.

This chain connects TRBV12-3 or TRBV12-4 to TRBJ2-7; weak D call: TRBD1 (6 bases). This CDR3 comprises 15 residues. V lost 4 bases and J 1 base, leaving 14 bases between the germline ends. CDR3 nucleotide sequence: TGTGCCAGCAGTTGGGGACATTTAGCTTCCTACGAGCAGTACTTC. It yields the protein CASSWGHLASYEQYF.

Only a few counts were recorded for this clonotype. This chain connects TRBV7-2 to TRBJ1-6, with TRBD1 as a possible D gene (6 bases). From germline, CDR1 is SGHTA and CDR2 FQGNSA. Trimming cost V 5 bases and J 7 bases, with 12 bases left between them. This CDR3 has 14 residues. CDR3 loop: CASSISTGNSPLHF. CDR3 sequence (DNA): TGTGCCAGCAGCATTAGTACAGGGAATTCACCCCTCCACTTT.

CDR3 region: CSARRFLSSNEQFF. CDR3 coding DNA: TGCAGTGCTAGAAGGTTTCTGTCGTCCAATGAGCAGTTCTTC. This chain uses TRBV20-1 with TRBJ2-1; D uncertain. The CDR3 is made up of 14 amino acids. The ends were cut back, 2 bases at V and 6 bases at J, with 14 bases in the middle. CDR1 is DFQATT, CDR2 SNEGSKA, per germline (reference sequence).

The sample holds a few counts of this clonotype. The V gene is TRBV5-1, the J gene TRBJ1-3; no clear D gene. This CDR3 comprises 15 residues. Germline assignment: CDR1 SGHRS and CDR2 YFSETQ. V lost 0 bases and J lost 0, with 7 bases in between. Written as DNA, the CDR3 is TGCGCCAGCAGCTTGGCAGGCAGCTCTGGAAACACCATATATTTT. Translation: CASSLAGSSGNTIYF.

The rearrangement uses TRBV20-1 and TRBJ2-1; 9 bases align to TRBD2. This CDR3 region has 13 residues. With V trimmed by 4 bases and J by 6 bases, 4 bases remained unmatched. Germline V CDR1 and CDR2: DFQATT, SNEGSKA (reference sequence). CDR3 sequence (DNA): TGCAGTGCTACTAGCGGGACCGGCAATGAGCAGTTCTTC. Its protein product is CSATSGTGNEQFF.

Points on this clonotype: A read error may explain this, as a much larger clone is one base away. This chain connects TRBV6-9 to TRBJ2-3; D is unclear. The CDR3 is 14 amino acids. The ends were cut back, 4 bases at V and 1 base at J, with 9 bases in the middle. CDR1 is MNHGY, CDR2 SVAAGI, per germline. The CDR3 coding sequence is TGTGCCAGCAGTTTTGTTGGACGCACAGATACGCAGTATTTT. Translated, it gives CASSFVGRTDTQYF.

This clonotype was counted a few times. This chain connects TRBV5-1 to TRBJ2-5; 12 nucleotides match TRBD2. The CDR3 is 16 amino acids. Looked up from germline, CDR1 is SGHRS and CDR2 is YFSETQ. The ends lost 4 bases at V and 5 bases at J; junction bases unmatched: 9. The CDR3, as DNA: TGCGCCAGCAGCCCCGGACTAGCGGGACTCCTGGAGACCCAGTACTTC. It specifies CASSPGLAGLLETQYF.

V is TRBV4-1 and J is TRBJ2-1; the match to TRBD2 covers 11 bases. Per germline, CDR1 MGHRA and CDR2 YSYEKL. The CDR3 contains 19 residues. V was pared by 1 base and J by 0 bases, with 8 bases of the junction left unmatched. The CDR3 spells CASSQVELAGVGSYNEQFF. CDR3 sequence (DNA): TGCGCCAGCAGCCAAGTAGAACTAGCGGGAGTTGGCTCCTACAATGAGCAGTTCTTC.

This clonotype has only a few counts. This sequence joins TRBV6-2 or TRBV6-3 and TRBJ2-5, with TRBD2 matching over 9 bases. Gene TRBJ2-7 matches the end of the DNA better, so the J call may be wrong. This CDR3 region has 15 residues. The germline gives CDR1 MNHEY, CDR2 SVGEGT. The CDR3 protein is CASSYIGGRAYEQYF. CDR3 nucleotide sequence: TGTGCCAGCAGCTACATCGGCGGGAGGGCCTACGAGCAGTACTTC.

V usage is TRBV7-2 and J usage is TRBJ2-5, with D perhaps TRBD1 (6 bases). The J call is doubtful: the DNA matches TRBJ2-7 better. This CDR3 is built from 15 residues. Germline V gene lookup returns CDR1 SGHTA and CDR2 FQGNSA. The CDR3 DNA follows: TGTGCCAGCAGCTCGTTTACAGGGCCCTCCTACGAGCAGTACTTC. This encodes CASSSFTGPSYEQYF.

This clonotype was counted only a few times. The CDR3 loop reads CASSLILAGGNIQYF. DNA for the CDR3: TGTGCCAGCAGCTTAATACTAGCGGGGGGCAACATTCAGTACTTC. This chain joins TRBV7-8 and TRBJ2-4; TRBD2 matches at 12 bases. This CDR3 region has 15 residues. Trimming at V came to 2 bases and at J to 7 bases, leaving 3 bases not matched to a gene. The germline CDR1 and CDR2 sequences are SGHVS and FQNEAQ.

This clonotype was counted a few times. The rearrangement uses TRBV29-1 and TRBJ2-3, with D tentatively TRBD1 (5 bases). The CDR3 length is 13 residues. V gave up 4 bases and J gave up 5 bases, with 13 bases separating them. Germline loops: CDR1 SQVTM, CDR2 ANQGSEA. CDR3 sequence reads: CSVAWGAIDTQYF. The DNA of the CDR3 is TGCAGCGTTGCTTGGGGCGCGATAGATACGCAGTATTTT.

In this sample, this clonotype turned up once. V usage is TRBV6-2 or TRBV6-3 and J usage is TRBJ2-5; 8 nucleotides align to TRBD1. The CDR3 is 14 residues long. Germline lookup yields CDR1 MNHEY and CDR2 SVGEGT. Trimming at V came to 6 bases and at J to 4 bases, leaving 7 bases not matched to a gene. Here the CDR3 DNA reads TGTGCCAGCAGCAAAACAGGGACAGGAGAGACCCAGTACTTC. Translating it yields CASSKTGTGETQYF.

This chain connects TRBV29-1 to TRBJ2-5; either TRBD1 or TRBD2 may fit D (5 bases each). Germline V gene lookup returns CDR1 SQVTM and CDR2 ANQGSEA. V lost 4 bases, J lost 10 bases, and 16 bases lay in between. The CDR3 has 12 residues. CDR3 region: CSVVDSGAGQYF. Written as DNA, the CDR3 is TGCAGCGTTGTCGACTCCGGGGCGGGCCAGTACTTC.

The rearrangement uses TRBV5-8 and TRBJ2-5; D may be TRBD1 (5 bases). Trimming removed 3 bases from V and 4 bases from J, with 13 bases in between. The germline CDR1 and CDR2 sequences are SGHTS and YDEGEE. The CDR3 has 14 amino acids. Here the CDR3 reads CASSYLTVRETQYF. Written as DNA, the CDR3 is TGTGCCAGCAGCTACCTGACAGTACGAGAGACCCAGTACTTC.

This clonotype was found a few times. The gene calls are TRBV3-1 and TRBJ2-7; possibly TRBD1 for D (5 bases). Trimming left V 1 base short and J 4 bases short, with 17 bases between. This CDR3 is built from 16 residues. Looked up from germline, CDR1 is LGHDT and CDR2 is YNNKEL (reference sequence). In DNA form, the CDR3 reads TGTGCCAGCAGCCAAGGAACGGGCGACAGCTTTTACGAGCAGTACTTC. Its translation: CASSQGTGDSFYEQYF.

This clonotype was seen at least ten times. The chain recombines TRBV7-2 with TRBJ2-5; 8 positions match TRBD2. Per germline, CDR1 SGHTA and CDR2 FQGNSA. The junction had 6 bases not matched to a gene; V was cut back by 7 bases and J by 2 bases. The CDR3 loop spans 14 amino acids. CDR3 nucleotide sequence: TGTGCCAGCACCGTCGGGGGGGCACAAGAGACCCAGTACTTC. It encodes CASTVGGAQETQYF.

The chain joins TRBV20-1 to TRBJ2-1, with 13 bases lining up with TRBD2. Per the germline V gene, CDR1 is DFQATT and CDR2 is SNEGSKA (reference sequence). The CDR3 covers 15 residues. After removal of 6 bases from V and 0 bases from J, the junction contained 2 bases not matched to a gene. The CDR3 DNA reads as TGCAGTGCAGGGACTAGCGGGAACTCCTACAATGAGCAGTTCTTC. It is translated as CSAGTSGNSYNEQFF.

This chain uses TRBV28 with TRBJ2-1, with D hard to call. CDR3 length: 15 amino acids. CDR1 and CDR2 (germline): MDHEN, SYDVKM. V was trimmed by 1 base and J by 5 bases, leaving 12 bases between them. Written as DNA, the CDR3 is TGTGCCAGCAGTTTATCTTCTCCGATGGACAATGAGCAGTTCTTC. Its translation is CASSLSSPMDNEQFF.

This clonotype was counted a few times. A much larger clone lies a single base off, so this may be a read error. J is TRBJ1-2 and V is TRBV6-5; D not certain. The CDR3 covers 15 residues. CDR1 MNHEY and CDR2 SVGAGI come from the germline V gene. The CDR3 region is CAGSPTPGKTYGYTF. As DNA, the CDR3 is TGTGCCGGCAGCCCAACTCCGGGCAAAACCTATGGCTACACCTTC.

DNA of the CDR3: TGCAGTGCTAGATCTAGCGGGACCGGCAATGAGCAGTTCTTC. Amino acid sequence: CSARSSGTGNEQFF. The chain combines TRBV20-1 with TRBJ2-5; 9 bases agree with TRBD2. The last part of the DNA fits TRBJ2-1 better; the J call may be wrong. From germline, CDR1 is DFQATT and CDR2 SNEGSKA (reference sequence). The CDR3 covers 14 residues.

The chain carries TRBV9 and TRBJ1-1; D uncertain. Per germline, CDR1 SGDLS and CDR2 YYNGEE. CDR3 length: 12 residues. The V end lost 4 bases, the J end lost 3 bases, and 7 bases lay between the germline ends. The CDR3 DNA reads TGTGCCAGCAGCTACGGGGACACTGAAGCTTTCTTT. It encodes CASSYGDTEAFF.

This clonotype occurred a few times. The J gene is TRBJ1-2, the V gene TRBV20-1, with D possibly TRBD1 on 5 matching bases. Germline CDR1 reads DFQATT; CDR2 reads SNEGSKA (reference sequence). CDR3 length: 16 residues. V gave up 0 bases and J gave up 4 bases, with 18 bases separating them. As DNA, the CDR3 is TGCAGTGCTAGAGAGGGGGTTTGGGGGAGTGCCTATGGCTACACCTTC. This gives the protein CSAREGVWGSAYGYTF.